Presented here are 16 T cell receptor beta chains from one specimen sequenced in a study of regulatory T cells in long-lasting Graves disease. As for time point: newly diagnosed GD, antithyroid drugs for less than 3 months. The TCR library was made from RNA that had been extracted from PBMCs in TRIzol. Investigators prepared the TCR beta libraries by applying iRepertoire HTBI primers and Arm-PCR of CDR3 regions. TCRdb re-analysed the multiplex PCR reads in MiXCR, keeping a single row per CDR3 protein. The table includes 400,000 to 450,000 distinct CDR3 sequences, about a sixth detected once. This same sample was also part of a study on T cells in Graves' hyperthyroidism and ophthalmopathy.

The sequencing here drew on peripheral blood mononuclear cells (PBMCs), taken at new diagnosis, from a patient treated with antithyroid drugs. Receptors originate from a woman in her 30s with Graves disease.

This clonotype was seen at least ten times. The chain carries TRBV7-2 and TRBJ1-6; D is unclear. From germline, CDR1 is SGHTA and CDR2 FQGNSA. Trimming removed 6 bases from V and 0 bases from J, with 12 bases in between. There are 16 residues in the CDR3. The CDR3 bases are TGTGCCAGCAGGGTGGACGGGAGCTCCTATAATTCACCCCTCCACTTT. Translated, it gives CASRVDGSSYNSPLHF. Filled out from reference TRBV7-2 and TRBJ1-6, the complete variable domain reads GAGVSQSPSNKVTEKGKDVELRCDPISGHTALYWYRQSLGQGLEFLIYFQGNSAPDKSGLPSDRFSAERTGGSVSTLTIQRTQQEDSAVYLCASRVDGSSYNSPLHFGNGTRLTVT.

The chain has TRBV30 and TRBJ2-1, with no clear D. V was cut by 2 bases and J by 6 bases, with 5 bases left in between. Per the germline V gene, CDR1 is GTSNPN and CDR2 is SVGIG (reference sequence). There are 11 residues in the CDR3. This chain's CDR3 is CAWSSFNEQFF. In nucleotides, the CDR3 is TGTGCCTGGAGTTCTTTCAATGAGCAGTTCTTC. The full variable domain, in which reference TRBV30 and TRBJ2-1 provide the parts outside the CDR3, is SQTIHQWPATLVQPVGSPLSLECTVEGTSNPNLYWYRQAAGRGLQLLFYSVGIGQISSEVPQNLSASRPQDRQFILSSKKLLLSDSGFYLCAWSSFNEQFFGPGTRLTVL.

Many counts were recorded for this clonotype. The CDR3 DNA sequence: TGCGCCAGCAGCTTGGAAGGGACAGGGTCCCACGAGCAGTACTTC. Encoded protein: CASSLEGTGSHEQYF. The V and J genes are TRBV5-1 and TRBJ2-7; 9 bases align to TRBD1. Germline-derived CDR1 and CDR2 are SGHRS and YFSETQ. The CDR3 spans 15 residues. The ends lost 0 bases at V and 5 bases at J; junction bases unmatched: 6.

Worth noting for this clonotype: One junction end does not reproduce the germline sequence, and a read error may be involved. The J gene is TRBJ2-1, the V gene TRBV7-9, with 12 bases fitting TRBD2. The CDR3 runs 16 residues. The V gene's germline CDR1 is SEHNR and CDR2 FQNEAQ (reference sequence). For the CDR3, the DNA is TGTGCCAGCATCTCCACAGGACTAGCGGGATTCAATGAGCAGCTCTTC. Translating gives CASISTGLAGFNEQLF.

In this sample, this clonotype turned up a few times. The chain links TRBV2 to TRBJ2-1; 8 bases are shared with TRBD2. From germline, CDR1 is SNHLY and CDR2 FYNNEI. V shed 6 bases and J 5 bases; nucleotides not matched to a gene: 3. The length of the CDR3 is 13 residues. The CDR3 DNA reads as TGTGCCAGCAGAACTAGCGGTAACAATGAGCAGTTCTTC. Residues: CASRTSGNNEQFF.

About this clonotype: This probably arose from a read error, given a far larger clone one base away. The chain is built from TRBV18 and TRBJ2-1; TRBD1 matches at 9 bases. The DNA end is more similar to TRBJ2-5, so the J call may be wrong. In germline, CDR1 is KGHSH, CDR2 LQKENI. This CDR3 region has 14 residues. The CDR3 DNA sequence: TGTGCCAGCTTACCTCGGACAGGGGAAGAGACCCAGTACTTC. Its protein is CASLPRTGEETQYF.

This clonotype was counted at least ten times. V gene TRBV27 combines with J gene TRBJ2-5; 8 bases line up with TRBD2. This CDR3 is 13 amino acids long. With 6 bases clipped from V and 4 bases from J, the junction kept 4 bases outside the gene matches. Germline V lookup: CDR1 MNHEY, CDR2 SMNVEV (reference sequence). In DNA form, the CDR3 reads TGTGCCAGCAGCGGACTAGCACGAGAGACCCAGTACTTC. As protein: CASSGLARETQYF.

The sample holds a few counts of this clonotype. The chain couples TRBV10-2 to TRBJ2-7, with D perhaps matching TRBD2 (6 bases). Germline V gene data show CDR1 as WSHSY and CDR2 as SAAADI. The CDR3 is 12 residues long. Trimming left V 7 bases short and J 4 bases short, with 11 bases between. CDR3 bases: TGCGCCAGCACGCGGGACCAATACGAGCAGTACTTC. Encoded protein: CASTRDQYEQYF.

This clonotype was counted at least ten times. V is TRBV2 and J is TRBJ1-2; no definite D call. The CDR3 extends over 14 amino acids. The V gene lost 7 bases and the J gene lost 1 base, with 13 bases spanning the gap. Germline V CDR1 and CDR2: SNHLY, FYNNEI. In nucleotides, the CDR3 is TGTGCCAGCACCGCTGAAGGTTTTAACTATGGCTACACCTTC. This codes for CASTAEGFNYGYTF.

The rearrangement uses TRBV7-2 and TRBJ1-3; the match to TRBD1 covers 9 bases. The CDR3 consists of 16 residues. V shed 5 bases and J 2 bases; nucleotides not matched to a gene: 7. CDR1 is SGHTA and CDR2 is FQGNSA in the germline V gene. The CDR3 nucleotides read TGTGCCAGCAGCCCAGACAGGGGGTTGCCTGGAAACACCATATATTTT. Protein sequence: CASSPDRGLPGNTIYF.

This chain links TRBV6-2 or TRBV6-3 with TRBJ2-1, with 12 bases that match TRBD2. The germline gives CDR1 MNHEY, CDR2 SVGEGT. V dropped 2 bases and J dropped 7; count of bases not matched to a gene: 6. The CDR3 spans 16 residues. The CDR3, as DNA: TGTGCCAGCAGTTACCTCCTAGCGGGAGGGCGGAATGAGCAGTTCTTC. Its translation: CASSYLLAGGRNEQFF.

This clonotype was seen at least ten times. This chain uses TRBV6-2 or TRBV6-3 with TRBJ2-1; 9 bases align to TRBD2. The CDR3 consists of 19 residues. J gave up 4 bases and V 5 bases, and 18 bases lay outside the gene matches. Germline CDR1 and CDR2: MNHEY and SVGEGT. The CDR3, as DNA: TGTGCCAGCAGTCCCCTACCGTCACTTAGCGGGAGACCTTACAATGAGCAGTTCTTC. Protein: CASSPLPSLSGRPYNEQFF.

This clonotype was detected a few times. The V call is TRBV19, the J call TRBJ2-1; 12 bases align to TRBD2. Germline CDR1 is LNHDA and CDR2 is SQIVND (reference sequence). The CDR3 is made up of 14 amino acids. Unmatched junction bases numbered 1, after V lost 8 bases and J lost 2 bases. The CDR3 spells CASGLAGPYNEQFF. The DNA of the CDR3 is TGTGCCAGTGGACTAGCGGGGCCCTACAATGAGCAGTTCTTC.

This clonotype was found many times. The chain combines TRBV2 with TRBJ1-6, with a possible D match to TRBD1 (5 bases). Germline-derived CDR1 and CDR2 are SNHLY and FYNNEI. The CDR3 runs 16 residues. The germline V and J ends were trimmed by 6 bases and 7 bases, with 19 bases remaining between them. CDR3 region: CASSRDGTFLNSPLHF. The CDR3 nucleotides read TGTGCCAGCAGCCGGGACGGCACCTTCTTAAATTCACCCCTCCACTTT.

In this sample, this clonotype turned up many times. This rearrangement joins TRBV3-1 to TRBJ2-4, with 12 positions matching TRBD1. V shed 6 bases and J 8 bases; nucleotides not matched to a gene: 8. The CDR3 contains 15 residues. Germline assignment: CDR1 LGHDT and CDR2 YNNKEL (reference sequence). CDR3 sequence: CASRSGTGGQDIQYF. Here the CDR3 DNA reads TGTGCCAGCAGATCCGGGACAGGGGGCCAGGACATTCAGTACTTC. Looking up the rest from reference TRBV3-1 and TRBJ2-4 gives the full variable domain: DTAVSQTPKYLVTQMGNDKSIKCEQNLGHDTMYWYKQDSKKFLKIMFSYNNKELIINETVPNRFSPKSPDKAHLNLHINSLELGDSAVYFCASRSGTGGQDIQYFGAGTRLSVL.

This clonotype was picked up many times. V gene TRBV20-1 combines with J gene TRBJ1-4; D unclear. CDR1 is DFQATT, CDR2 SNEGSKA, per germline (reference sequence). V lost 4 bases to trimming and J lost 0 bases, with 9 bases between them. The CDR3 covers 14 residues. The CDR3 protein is CSAIRPATNEKLFF. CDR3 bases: TGCAGTGCTATCCGCCCTGCAACTAATGAAAAACTGTTTTTT.